Listed below are T cell receptor beta chains from one sample, sequenced in a study of blood T cell repertoires in COVID-19. Repertoires were generated with immunoSEQ multiplex PCR, while TCRdb's copy carries only in-frame clones and drops some. The table records about 89,000 clones, approximately 88% of them present only once. Sequenced input: peripheral blood. All receptors derive from a man between 60 and 75 years old with acute or convalescent COVID-19. The CDR3 runs from the conserved cysteine through the conserved F or W. Each record gives: D gene, V gene, J gene, clone size, CDR3 DNA, CDR3 protein. The D gene is left open where the match is weak. Not every row has a clone size; where given, it reads once, few, many or a size class.

>TRBD1|TRBV6-5|TRBJ1-5|.
TGTGCCAGCAGCGACAGGGGGACGGCTCAGCCCCAGCATTTT
CASSDRGTAQPQHF
>TRBD2|TRBV4-1|TRBJ2-5|.
TGCGCCAGCAGCCAGGGGGTTGGACTAGAGATGGAGACCCAGTACTTC
CASSQGVGLEMETQYF
>TRBD1|TRBV10-3|TRBJ1-1|.
TGTGCCACCGTAGGGGAGGCAGGGGGCACTGAAGCTTTCTTT
CATVGEAGGTEAFF
>TRBD1|TRBV5-4|TRBJ1-1|.
TGTGCCAGCAGCGCGCCTAAGGGGACAGGGTTGAACACTGAAGCTTTCTTT
CASSAPKGTGLNTEAFF
>TRBD2|TRBV19|TRBJ2-2|few
TGTGCCAGTAGTATCCAGGCGGGAGGCCGGGTAACCGGGGAGCTGTTTTTT
CASSIQAGGRVTGELFF
>.|TRBV24-1|TRBJ2-5|.
TGTGCCACCAGTAGTGCCGGGTCAGAGACCCAGTACTTC
CATSSAGSETQYF
>TRBD2|TRBV9|TRBJ2-2|.
TGTGCCAGCAGCGTACAACCTGGGGGGCTAGCGGGTAGTGGCGGGGAGCTGTTTTTT
CASSVQPGGLAGSGGELFF
>.|TRBV12-3/TRBV12-4|TRBJ1-2|.
TGTGCCAGCAGTTTTTCGTCCAGGGATGGCTACACCTTC
CASSFSSRDGYTF
>TRBD2|TRBV10-3|TRBJ2-1|.
TGTGCCATCAGTGAGTCTTTGGGGACTAACTACAATGAGCAGTTCTTC
CAISESLGTNYNEQFF
>.|TRBV19|TRBJ2-5|.
TGTGCCAGTAGTATAAGTCTCGGAGCGTGGGGGGTGGCCCAGTACTTC
CASSISLGAWGVAQYF
>.|TRBV19|TRBJ1-3|once
TGTGCCAGTACTTCAACGGAGGGACGCCGCTCTGGAAACACCATATATTTT
CASTSTEGRRSGNTIYF
>.|TRBV24-1|TRBJ2-5|.
TGTGCCACCAGTGACCCGTCCCAGGGAACCCAGTACTTC
CATSDPSQGTQYF
>.|TRBV7-2|TRBJ1-5|.
TGTGCCAGCAGCTCCGCAATAGGGGCCCAGCATTTT
CASSSAIGAQHF
>TRBD1|TRBV5-1|TRBJ1-1|.
TGCGCCAGCAGCACCGGGACAGGGCATGCTTTCTTT
CASSTGTGHAFF
>TRBD2|TRBV19|TRBJ2-5|.
TGTGCCAGTACCCCGGACAGGCGGGAGGGCGGAGAGACCCAGTACTTC
CASTPDRREGGETQYF